The 9 T cell receptor beta chains presented below share a single source sample, sequenced in a study of glioma-infiltrating T cells. TCR alpha and beta CDR3 regions were amplified from RNA using iRepertoire nested multiplex PCR. TCRdb recomputed calls from the multiplex PCR reads with MiXCR, one row per CDR3 protein. The profile shows fewer than 200,000 distinct CDR3 sequences, about 32% of them singletons. The sequencing input was glioma tissue, nonneoplastic brain tissue, or PBMCs (not recorded which). These receptors originate from a human donor with low-grade glioma or glioblastoma, undergoing nonglioma brain surgery, or in good health (not recorded which).

CDR3 in DNA: TGTGCCAGCAAAGGGTTTAACTCCTATGAGCAGTTCTTC. It is translated as CASKGFNSYEQFF. The chain recombines TRBV6-1 with TRBJ2-1; D is ambiguous. Germline V lookup: CDR1 MNHNS, CDR2 SASEGT. The CDR3 has 13 residues. The V end was cut by 7 bases, the J end by 8 bases, with 15 bases between.

This clonotype was counted ten times or more. The V call is TRBV5-1, the J call TRBJ2-1, with TRBD1 identical over 8 bases. Germline CDR1 reads SGHRS; CDR2 reads YFSETQ. The CDR3 length is 14 residues. J was trimmed by 6 bases and V by 3 bases; bases with no gene match: 5. The chain's CDR3 is CASSWTGLGNEQFF. CDR3 DNA: TGCGCCAGCAGCTGGACAGGGTTGGGCAATGAGCAGTTCTTC.

This clonotype has ten or more counts. The chain has TRBV19 and TRBJ1-1; D is perhaps TRBD1 (5 bases). This CDR3 spans 14 amino acids. CDR1 is LNHDA, CDR2 SQIVND, per germline (reference sequence). Trimming removed 7 bases at V and 4 bases at J, with 16 bases between. The CDR3 nucleotides are TGTGCCAGTACTATGGGTTGGCAGGGCACTGAAGCTTTCTTT. As protein: CASTMGWQGTEAFF. Complete variable domain (other parts from reference TRBV19 and TRBJ1-1): DGGITQSPKYLFRKEGQNVTLSCEQNLNHDAMYWYRQDPGQGLRLIYYSQIVNDFQKGDIAEGYSVSREKKESFPLTVTSAQKNPTAFYLCASTMGWQGTEAFFGQGTRLTVV.

Of note for this clonotype: Mismatch with germline at one junction end may stem from a read error. The rearrangement links TRBV6-6 to TRBJ2-7; tentative D call: TRBD1 (5 bases). Germline CDR1 and CDR2: MNHNY and SVGAGI (reference sequence). This CDR3 is built from 14 residues. The CDR3 coding sequence is TGTGCCATCCCCCGGACATGGTTTCGTTACGAGCATTCCTTC. Its translation: CAIPRTWFRYEHSF.

The table lists this clonotype with many counts. V usage is TRBV3-1 and J usage is TRBJ1-1, with D possibly TRBD1 on 6 matching bases. CDR1 is LGHDT and CDR2 is YNNKEL in the germline V gene (reference sequence). Trimming removed 4 bases from V and 6 bases from J, with 15 bases in between. The CDR3 length is 14 residues. The CDR3 DNA follows: TGTGCCAGCAGCCGAGGGACACCCACAGCTGAAGCTTTCTTT. Amino acids: CASSRGTPTAEAFF. Variable domain in full (rest from reference TRBV3-1 and TRBJ1-1): DTAVSQTPKYLVTQMGNDKSIKCEQNLGHDTMYWYKQDSKKFLKIMFSYNNKELIINETVPNRFSPKSPDKAHLNLHINSLELGDSAVYFCASSRGTPTAEAFFGQGTRLTVV.

Notes on this clonotype: Since a much larger clone is just one base distant, this may be a read error. The conserved closing phenylalanine or tryptophan is absent in this CDR3, likely reflecting a read error. The limits of the CDR3 on the DNA are not certain, so only TCRdb's listed CDR3 is given. The chain uses TRBV6-9 and TRBJ2-3. The CDR3 length is 14 residues, termini included. CDR1 and CDR2 (germline): MNHGY, SVAAGI. CDR3 protein: CASSYVGNTDTRYS.

This chain connects TRBV19 to TRBJ2-3, with 8 bases matching TRBD1. The CDR3 length is 14 residues. Looked up from germline, CDR1 is LNHDA and CDR2 is SQIVND (reference sequence). Trimming cost V 8 bases and J 3 bases; bases outside gene matches: 7. The CDR3 is CASWTGYATDTQYF. CDR3 nucleotides: TGTGCCAGTTGGACAGGGTATGCTACAGATACGCAGTATTTT.

This clonotype was observed many times. J is TRBJ1-6 and V is TRBV7-2; 11 nucleotides agree with TRBD1. The CDR3 sequence is 17 residues long. Trimming removed 0 bases from V and 9 bases from J; junction bases left unmatched: 7. Looked up from germline, CDR1 is SGHTA and CDR2 is FQGNSA. The CDR3 DNA reads as TGTGCCAGCAGCTTAGCTGCCGGGACAGGGGGGAGTTCACCCCTCCACTTT. Its translation is CASSLAAGTGGSSPLHF.

The chain has TRBV7-9 and TRBJ2-3; 10 positions agree with TRBD2. Looked up from germline, CDR1 is SEHNR and CDR2 is FQNEAQ (reference sequence). V lost 6 bases and J lost 1; bases outside the gene matches: 16. The CDR3 sequence is 19 residues long. The CDR3 DNA reads TGTGCCAGCAGTGCCAGGAGGCTAGCGGGAGTAGTGGGCACAGATACGCAGTATTTT. It specifies CASSARRLAGVVGTDTQYF.